The 9 T cell receptor beta chains presented below share a single source sample, sequenced in a study of shared clonotypes between healthy human individuals. The assay was immunoSEQ multiplex PCR, and TCRdb's table has in-frame clones only and misses some. The sample gives around 600,000 clones, around 97% of which show up once; about 0.06% is in the top ten. Source material: naive CD4+ T cells sorted from blood. Subset in this sample: CD45RA+ positively selected. Source of these receptors: a woman aged 25 to 45 in good health.

CDR3 in amino acids: CASSLGSGAIDEQYF. CDR3 nucleotide sequence: TGTGCCAGCAGCTTAGGGAGCGGGGCGATAGACGAGCAGTACTTC. This sequence joins TRBV7-9 and TRBJ2-7; 7 positions agree with TRBD2. The CDR3 runs 15 residues. V dropped 1 base and J dropped 5; count of bases not matched to a gene: 8. Germline-derived CDR1 and CDR2 are SEHNR and FQNEAQ (reference sequence).

This clone has just one count. V usage is TRBV6-4 and J usage is TRBJ1-1; D not resolved. The CDR3 consists of 13 residues. Germline CDR1 MRHNA, CDR2 SNTAGT. Trimming pared 3 bases from V and 4 bases from J, leaving 9 bases between. CDR3 sequence reads: CASSEDYGTEAFF. As DNA, the CDR3 is TGTGCCAGCAGTGAAGACTACGGCACTGAAGCTTTCTTT.

V gene TRBV29-1 combines with J gene TRBJ1-1; TRBD1 is a possible D gene (5 bases). This CDR3 region has 12 residues. The V and J ends lost 5 bases and 5 bases respectively, with 12 bases between them. CDR1 and CDR2 (germline): SQVTM, ANQGSEA. The CDR3 region is CSVPGGGTEAFF. The CDR3 nucleotides read TGCAGCGTTCCGGGCGGGGGAACTGAAGCTTTCTTT.

The count of this clone is one. The genes are TRBV2 and TRBJ1-2; 7 positions agree with TRBD1. V shed 6 bases and J 4 bases; nucleotides not matched to a gene: 17. The CDR3 contains 17 residues. Germline V CDR1 and CDR2: SNHLY, FYNNEI. CDR3 in amino acids: CASRLQWGTAPGYGYTF. CDR3 bases: TGTGCCAGCAGGCTACAGTGGGGGACAGCCCCTGGCTATGGCTACACCTTC.

This sequence joins TRBV2 and TRBJ1-5; 7 bases are a match to TRBD1. Trimming at V came to 6 bases and at J to 0 bases, leaving 5 bases not matched to a gene. Germline CDR1 SNHLY, CDR2 FYNNEI. The CDR3 has 15 amino acids. The CDR3, as DNA: TGTGCCAGCAGCCAACAGGGGAATAGCAATCAGCCCCAGCATTTT. As protein: CASSQQGNSNQPQHF.

V and J are TRBV9 and TRBJ2-2; 11 nucleotides line up with TRBD1. This CDR3 is 17 amino acids long. Per the germline V gene, CDR1 is SGDLS and CDR2 is YYNGEE. V was clipped by 3 bases and J by 5 bases; unmatched bases: 9. Written as DNA, the CDR3 is TGTGCCAGCAGCGGACACGGACAGGGGGCGATAACCGGGGAGCTGTTTTTT. This encodes CASSGHGQGAITGELFF.

This sequence joins TRBV9 and TRBJ2-6, with 12 bases lining up with TRBD2. The CDR3 totals 18 residues. The V and J ends lost 4 bases and 1 base, in that order; junction bases with no gene match: 6. Germline V gene sequence: CDR1 SGDLS, CDR2 YYNGEE. CDR3 amino acids: CASSSLAGGRSGANVLTF. The CDR3 nucleotides are TGTGCCAGCAGCTCACTAGCGGGAGGCCGATCTGGGGCCAACGTCCTGACTTTC.

The chain carries TRBV30 and TRBJ1-5; possible D gene TRBD1, 5 bases. Trimming stripped 0 bases from V and 4 bases from J, with 7 bases between. This CDR3 has 13 residues. Germline lookup yields CDR1 GTSNPN and CDR2 SVGIG (reference sequence). The CDR3: CAWSVGDNQPQHF. CDR3 nucleotide sequence: TGTGCCTGGAGTGTAGGGGATAATCAGCCCCAGCATTTT.

The chain has TRBV6-1 and TRBJ2-7, with D maybe TRBD2 (5 bases). Germline CDR1 is MNHNS and CDR2 is SASEGT. V lost 1 base and J lost 2, with 9 bases in between. The CDR3 is 14 residues long. The CDR3 bases are TGTGCCAGCAGTGAAGTACTAGGTCCCTACGAGCAGTACTTC. This codes for CASSEVLGPYEQYF.